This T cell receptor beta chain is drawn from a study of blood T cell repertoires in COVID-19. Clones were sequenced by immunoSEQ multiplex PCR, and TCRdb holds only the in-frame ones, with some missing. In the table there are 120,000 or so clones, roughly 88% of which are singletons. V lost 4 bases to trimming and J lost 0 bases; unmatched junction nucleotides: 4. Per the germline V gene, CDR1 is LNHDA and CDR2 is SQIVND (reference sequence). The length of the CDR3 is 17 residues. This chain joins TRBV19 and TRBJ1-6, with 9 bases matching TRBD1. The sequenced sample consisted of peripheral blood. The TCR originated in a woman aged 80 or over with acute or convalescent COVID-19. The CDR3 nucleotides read TGTGCCAGTAGTAAACAGGGGGCAAGCTCCTATAATTCACCCCTCCACTTT. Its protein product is CASSKQGASSYNSPLHF.